The 26 T cell receptor beta chains presented below share a single source sample, sequenced in a study of T cells in narcolepsy. Here immunoSEQ multiplex PCR was the method, and the copy in TCRdb shows in-frame clones only, minus some. The data show about 30,000 clones, with 70% to 80% seen just once and 1.1% held by the top ten. Sequenced: CD45RA- memory CD4+ T cells from PBMCs. The receptor set was obtained from a human donor with narcolepsy.

The J gene is TRBJ2-1, the V gene TRBV27; the match to TRBD2 covers 9 bases. V gave up 6 bases and J gave up 3 bases; unmatched junction bases: 6. This CDR3 has 15 amino acids. Germline CDR1 is MNHEY and CDR2 is SMNVEV (reference sequence). This CDR3 reads CASSPREGFYNEQFF. Here the CDR3 DNA reads TGTGCCAGCAGCCCGCGGGAGGGCTTCTACAATGAGCAGTTCTTC.

The chain has TRBV4-2 and TRBJ2-3, with D perhaps matching TRBD1 (6 bases). Per germline, CDR1 LGHNA and CDR2 YNFKEQ. V lost 1 base and J 4 bases, leaving 12 bases between the germline ends. This CDR3 spans 15 amino acids. CDR3 sequence (DNA): TGTGCCAGCAGCCAAGGAGTGGACAGCGCAGATACGCAGTATTTT. It is translated as CASSQGVDSADTQYF.

The chain recombines TRBV7-8 with TRBJ1-3, with a possible D match to TRBD1 (6 bases). This CDR3 has 16 amino acids. Germline loops: CDR1 SGHVS, CDR2 FQNEAQ. The V end lost 3 bases, the J end lost 4 bases, and 16 bases lay between the germline ends. CDR3 sequence: CASSFSEPGVGNTIYF. The DNA of the CDR3 is TGTGCCAGCAGCTTCTCGGAGCCAGGGGTAGGAAACACCATATATTTT.

The chain is built from TRBV30 and TRBJ2-7, with a weak D call TRBD1 (5 bases). V was shortened by 5 bases and J by 4 bases, with 15 bases between the two germline ends. CDR1 is GTSNPN, CDR2 SVGIG, per germline (reference sequence). CDR3 length equals 13 residues. CDR3: CAWGLQDKYEQYF. The CDR3 DNA is TGTGCCTGGGGCCTCCAGGACAAATACGAGCAGTACTTC.

This sequence joins TRBV30 and TRBJ2-2; no clear D gene. The V end lost 2 bases, the J end lost 3 bases, and 4 bases lay between the germline ends. Germline V gene sequence: CDR1 GTSNPN, CDR2 SVGIG (reference sequence). This CDR3 comprises 12 residues. The CDR3 bases are TGTGCCTGGAGTCAGTACACCGGGGAGCTGTTTTTT. This gives the protein CAWSQYTGELFF.

CDR3: CSATFTGVTNEKLFF. The DNA for the CDR3 is TGCAGCGCTACCTTCACGGGGGTAACTAATGAAAAACTGTTTTTT. V gene TRBV29-1 combines with J gene TRBJ1-4; a weak D match, TRBD1 (5 bases). Germline V gene sequence: CDR1 SQVTM, CDR2 ANQGSEA. This CDR3 has 15 residues. Trimming pared 7 bases from V and 1 base from J, leaving 16 bases between.

The V call is TRBV6-1, the J call TRBJ2-1; TRBD2 is a possible D gene (5 bases). V lost 9 bases to trimming and J lost 0 bases, with 15 bases between them. Germline CDR1 MNHNS, CDR2 SASEGT. This CDR3 is built from 15 residues. The chain's CDR3 is CASTMRAGSYNEQFF. CDR3 DNA: TGTGCCAGTACCATGCGGGCAGGCTCCTACAATGAGCAGTTCTTC.

The chain couples TRBV6-5 to TRBJ1-2, with 7 bases aligning to TRBD1. This CDR3 has 14 residues. The germline CDR1 and CDR2 sequences are MNHEY and SVGAGI. V was clipped by 2 bases and J by 4 bases; unmatched bases: 4. CDR3 region: CASSYQGVLYGYTF. For the CDR3, the DNA is TGTGCCAGCAGTTACCAGGGGGTCCTCTATGGCTACACCTTC.

This chain links TRBV4-1 with TRBJ2-2; perhaps D is TRBD1 or TRBD2 (6 bases each). V was clipped by 3 bases and J by 2 bases, with 22 bases between them. The CDR3 runs to 19 residues. Germline-derived CDR1 and CDR2 are MGHRA and YSYEKL. The CDR3 region is CASSHEQGFAGPNTGELFF. The CDR3 DNA reads TGCGCCAGCAGCCATGAACAGGGTTTTGCGGGACCAAACACCGGGGAGCTGTTTTTT.

The chain links TRBV12-5 to TRBJ2-7; D might be TRBD2 (5 bases). V dropped 3 bases and J dropped 0 bases, with 18 bases sitting between them. In germline, CDR1 is LGHNT, CDR2 FRNRAP. The CDR3 is 17 amino acids. CDR3 sequence: CASGFWGPGADSYEQYF. In nucleotides, the CDR3 is TGTGCTAGTGGTTTCTGGGGTCCCGGAGCGGACTCCTACGAGCAGTACTTC.

This chain connects TRBV6-4 to TRBJ2-1; the D gene could be TRBD1 or TRBD2 (5 bases each). CDR1 MRHNA and CDR2 SNTAGT come from the germline V gene. Deletions cut 0 bases from V and 9 bases from J, with 18 bases between. This CDR3 spans 16 amino acids. The CDR3 reads CASSDSTWGKGGEQFF. CDR3 coding DNA: TGTGCCAGCAGTGACTCGACCTGGGGGAAAGGAGGTGAGCAGTTCTTC.

The V gene is TRBV14, the J gene TRBJ2-7, with 7 nucleotides matching TRBD2. V was clipped by 2 bases and J by 11 bases; unmatched bases: 6. Germline V gene data show CDR1 as SGHDN and CDR2 as FVKESK. The CDR3 is 12 amino acids. The CDR3 loop is CASSQLGGRKYF. CDR3 DNA sequence: TGTGCCAGCAGCCAATTAGGCGGGAGAAAGTACTTC. Supplemented by reference TRBV14 and TRBJ2-7, the full variable domain reads EAGVTQFPSHSVIEKGQTVTLRCDPISGHDNLYWYRRVMGKEIKFLLHFVKESKQDESGMPNNRFLAERTGGTYSTLKVQPAELEDSGVYFCASSQLGGRKYFGPGTRLTVT.

The chain joins TRBV19 to TRBJ2-1; 8 nucleotides match TRBD2. Per germline, CDR1 LNHDA and CDR2 SQIVND (reference sequence). Losses at the gene ends were 8 bases for V and 6 bases for J; bases not matched to a gene: 9. The CDR3 totals 14 residues. CDR3 amino acids: CASGPGLGVNEQFF. CDR3 nucleotide sequence: TGTGCCAGTGGACCGGGACTAGGGGTCAATGAGCAGTTCTTC.

The chain links TRBV28 to TRBJ2-7; D is unclear. V lost 2 bases, J lost 5 bases, and 10 bases lay in between. Germline CDR1 MDHEN, CDR2 SYDVKM. The CDR3 has 13 residues. CDR3: CASSLNAPNEQYF. CDR3 DNA sequence: TGTGCCAGCAGTTTAAATGCTCCGAACGAGCAGTACTTC.

The chain uses TRBV5-1 and TRBJ2-5; possible D gene TRBD2, 6 bases. V lost 0 bases and J 2 bases, leaving 14 bases between the germline ends. There are 16 residues in the CDR3. The germline V gene encodes CDR1 SGHRS and CDR2 YFSETQ. The CDR3 nucleotides are TGCGCCAGCAGCTTGGCCCCCCGGGGGTCGCAAGAGACCCAGTACTTC. Its translation is CASSLAPRGSQETQYF.

The rearrangement links TRBV19 to TRBJ2-6; 13 bases line up with TRBD2. CDR1 is LNHDA, CDR2 SQIVND, per germline (reference sequence). V dropped 4 bases and J dropped 2; count of bases not matched to a gene: 2. This CDR3 comprises 17 residues. CDR3 amino acids: CASSTGLAGAGANVLTF. CDR3 nucleotide sequence: TGTGCCAGTAGTACCGGACTAGCGGGAGCTGGGGCCAACGTCCTGACTTTC.

The gene calls are TRBV11-1 and TRBJ1-6; perhaps TRBD1 as D (5 bases). V was trimmed by 3 bases and J by 10 bases, leaving 13 bases between them. This CDR3 comprises 14 residues. The germline CDR1 and CDR2 sequences are SGHAT and FQDESV (reference sequence). CDR3 sequence reads: CASSLYQGVSPLHF. The DNA of the CDR3 is TGTGCCAGCAGCTTGTACCAGGGTGTGTCACCCCTCCACTTT.

The chain joins TRBV7-3 to TRBJ2-7, with a possible D match to TRBD1 (8 bases). Germline V gives CDR1 SGHTA, CDR2 FQGTGA. The CDR3 sequence is 13 residues long. V gave up 5 bases and J gave up 6 bases, with 14 bases separating them. CDR3 sequence: CASSLNRGGEQYF. Here the CDR3 DNA reads TGTGCCAGCAGCCTAAACAGGGGGGGCGAGCAGTACTTC.

The sample holds one count of this clone. This chain links TRBV6-6 with TRBJ2-3; the D is unclear. The germline CDR1 and CDR2 sequences are MNHNY and SVGAGI (reference sequence). The CDR3 is 12 residues long. Trimming pared 6 bases from V and 4 bases from J, leaving 8 bases between. The CDR3 reads CASREPPDTQYF. Written as DNA, the CDR3 is TGTGCCAGCAGAGAACCACCAGATACGCAGTATTTT.

The V call is TRBV6-5, the J call TRBJ1-6, with TRBD1 matching over 8 bases. The germline gives CDR1 MNHEY, CDR2 SVGAGI. The CDR3 contains 15 residues. The ends lost 6 bases at V and 10 bases at J; junction bases unmatched: 11. The CDR3 DNA reads TGTGCCAGCAGCCAGACGACAGGGGATTACTCACCCCTCCACTTT. Protein product: CASSQTTGDYSPLHF.

This chain links TRBV9 with TRBJ1-5; TRBD1 might be the D (5 bases). The CDR3 extends over 15 amino acids. Germline values: CDR1 SGDLS, CDR2 YYNGEE. V gave up 6 bases and J gave up 3 bases, with 16 bases separating them. CDR3 in DNA: TGTGCCAGCATCCTCACTCCGGGGGACAATCAGCCCCAGCATTTT. Its protein product is CASILTPGDNQPQHF.

The chain recombines TRBV30 with TRBJ2-2; D gene uncertain. CDR3 size: 15 residues. Germline V gene lookup returns CDR1 GTSNPN and CDR2 SVGIG (reference sequence). V shed 1 base and J shed 2 bases, with 11 bases lying between them. CDR3 in DNA: TGTGCCTGGAGTGACCGTCCAGTAAACACCGGGGAGCTGTTTTTT. Translated: CAWSDRPVNTGELFF.

V usage is TRBV10-3 and J usage is TRBJ2-7, with D perhaps matching TRBD1 (6 bases). The germline CDR1 and CDR2 sequences are ENHRY and SYGVKD. CDR3 length equals 14 residues. V lost 6 bases and J 5 bases, leaving 17 bases between the germline ends. The CDR3 coding sequence is TGTGCCATCAGCGACAGGACCAAGCGACACGAGCAGTACTTC. Protein product: CAISDRTKRHEQYF.

Only a few counts were recorded for this clone. This chain joins TRBV6-5 and TRBJ1-2, with TRBD1 matching 8 bases. V lost 5 bases and J lost 4; bases outside the gene matches: 3. Per the germline V gene, CDR1 is MNHEY and CDR2 is SVGAGI. The length of the CDR3 is 13 residues. This CDR3 is CASSETGGYGYTF. Written as DNA, the CDR3 is TGTGCCAGCAGTGAAACAGGGGGCTATGGCTACACCTTC.

V and J are TRBV6-5 and TRBJ1-2, with D unclear. In germline, CDR1 is MNHEY, CDR2 SVGAGI. V lost 0 bases to trimming and J lost 3 bases, with 8 bases between them. The CDR3 consists of 14 residues. CDR3 protein: CASSYSRVHYGYTF. The CDR3 bases are TGTGCCAGCAGTTACTCTAGGGTCCACTATGGCTACACCTTC.

The chain couples TRBV6-6 to TRBJ1-1, with D possibly matching TRBD1 (5 bases). V lost 6 bases and J lost 0, with 11 bases in between. The CDR3 sequence is 14 residues long. The V gene's germline CDR1 is MNHNY and CDR2 SVGAGI (reference sequence). CDR3 coding DNA: TGTGCCAGCAGGTACCAACAGGTGAACACTGAAGCTTTCTTT. Protein: CASRYQQVNTEAFF.